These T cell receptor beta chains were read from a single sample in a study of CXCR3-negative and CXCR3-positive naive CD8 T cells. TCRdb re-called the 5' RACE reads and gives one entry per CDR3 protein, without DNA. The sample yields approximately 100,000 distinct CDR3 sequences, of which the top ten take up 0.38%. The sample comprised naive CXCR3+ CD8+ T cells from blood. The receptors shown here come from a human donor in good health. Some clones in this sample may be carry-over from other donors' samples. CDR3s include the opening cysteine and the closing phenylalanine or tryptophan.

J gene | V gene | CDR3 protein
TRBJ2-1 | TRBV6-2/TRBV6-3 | CASGQGSWNEQFF
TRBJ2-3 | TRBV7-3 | CASSAGRGSGTDTQYF
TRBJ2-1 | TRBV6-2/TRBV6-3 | CASTENGEAYNEQFF
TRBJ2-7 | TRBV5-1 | CASSFRGQGTLYEQYF
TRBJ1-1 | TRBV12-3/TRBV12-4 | CASSRTANTEAFF
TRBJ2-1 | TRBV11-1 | CASSSGTSAYNEQFF
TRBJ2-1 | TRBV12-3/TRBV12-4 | CASSLGVTYNEQFF
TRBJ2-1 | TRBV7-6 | CASSPGGAAFNEQFF
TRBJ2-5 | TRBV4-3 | CASSQGGWETQYF
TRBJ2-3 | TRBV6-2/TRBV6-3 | CASSPGLAGLFTDTQYF
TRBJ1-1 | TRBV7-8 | CASTLVLNTEAFF
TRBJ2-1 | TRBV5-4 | CASSYGQSLYNEQFF
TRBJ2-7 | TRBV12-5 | CASGLVSSYEQYF
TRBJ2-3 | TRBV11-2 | CGSSLEFMSDTQYF
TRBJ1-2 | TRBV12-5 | CASGLAGSRNYGYTF
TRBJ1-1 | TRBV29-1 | CSVEDHYGPTEAFF
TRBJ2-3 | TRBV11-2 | CASSTWDSPTDTQYF
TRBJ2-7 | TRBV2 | CASSEGGGSTYEQYF
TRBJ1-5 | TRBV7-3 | CASTPGRRANQPQHF
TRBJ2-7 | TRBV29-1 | CSVEPGERNHEQYF
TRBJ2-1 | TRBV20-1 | CSAIPSLGQGGHYNEQFF
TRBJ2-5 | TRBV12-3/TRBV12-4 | CASSPGWRETQYF
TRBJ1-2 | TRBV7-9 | CASSSAADYGYTF
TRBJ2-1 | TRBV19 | CASSAASANNEQFF
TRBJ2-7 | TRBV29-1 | CSVSLGQGVREQYF
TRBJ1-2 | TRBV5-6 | CASSTYPGRPNYGYTF
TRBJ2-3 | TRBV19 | CASSLSGGADTQYF
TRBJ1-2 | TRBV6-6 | CASSYSSTANYGYTF
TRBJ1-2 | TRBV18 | CASSPIFDRDYGYTF
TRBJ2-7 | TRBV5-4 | CASSFMAGGLNEQYF
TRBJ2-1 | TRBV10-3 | CAIAGENSDNEQFF
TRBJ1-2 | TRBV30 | CAWSAGYGYTF
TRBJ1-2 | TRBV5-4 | CASSLAADEKGLLF
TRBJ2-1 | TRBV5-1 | CASSFGVSEQFF
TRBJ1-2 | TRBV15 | CATSSDDWGDPYGYTF
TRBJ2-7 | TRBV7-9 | CASSPRRTDSYEQYF
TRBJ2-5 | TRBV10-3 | CAISDAGKETQYF
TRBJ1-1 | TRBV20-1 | CSASLWPENTEAFF
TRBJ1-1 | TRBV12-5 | CASGLDPRGTEAFF
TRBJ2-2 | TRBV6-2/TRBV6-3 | CASSRDRASLMNTGELFF
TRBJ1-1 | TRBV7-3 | CASSQSGLGLNTEAFF
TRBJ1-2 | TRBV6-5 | CASSPAGGGRNYGYTF